The 15 T cell receptor beta chains below come from one sample, sequenced in a study of regulatory T cells in long-lasting Graves disease. Time point noted: newly diagnosed GD, antithyroid drugs for less than 3 months. RNA from PBMCs was the source of the TCR library. The TCR beta library used iRepertoire HTBI primers with Arm-PCR amplification of CDR3. TCRdb called the multiplex PCR reads again in MiXCR, with one record for every CDR3 protein. The data contain roughly 420,000 distinct CDR3 sequences, roughly 15% of them singletons. A further study also used this sample, focusing on T cells in Graves' hyperthyroidism and ophthalmopathy.

The specimen was peripheral blood mononuclear cells (PBMCs), collected at new diagnosis, from a patient treated with antithyroid drugs. The receptors shown here come from a woman in her 30s with Graves disease.

In this sample, this clonotype turned up many times. The J gene is TRBJ2-7, the V gene TRBV12-3 or TRBV12-4, with 8 bases identical to TRBD1. This CDR3 is 16 amino acids long. The J segment lost 0 bases and the V segment lost 3 bases, leaving 7 bases of the junction unmatched. In DNA, the CDR3 is TGTGCCAGCAGTTTCGGACAGGGTTACGGCTCCTACGAGCAGTACTTC. Translated, it gives CASSFGQGYGSYEQYF.

This clonotype was seen many times. The rearrangement links TRBV7-9 to TRBJ2-3, with D hard to call. Deletions cut 5 bases from V and 6 bases from J, with 12 bases between. The CDR3 has 13 amino acids. Germline V gives CDR1 SEHNR, CDR2 FQNEAQ (reference sequence). For the CDR3, the DNA is TGTGCCAGCAGCCGTGACTCCTCCGATACGCAGTATTTT. It yields the protein CASSRDSSDTQYF. Full variable domain (remainder filled in from reference TRBV7-9 and TRBJ2-3): DTGVSQNPRHKITKRGQNVTFRCDPISEHNRLYWYRQTLGQGPEFLTYFQNEAQLEKSRLLSDRFSAERPKGSFSTLEIQRTEQGDSAMYLCASSRDSSDTQYFGPGTRLTVL.

Notes on this clonotype: At one of its ends the junction is not consistent with the germline gene, which may arise from a read error. The chain carries TRBV3-1 and TRBJ2-7, with D possibly matching TRBD2 (6 bases). This CDR3 region has 15 residues. CDR1 LGHDT and CDR2 YNNKEL come from the germline V gene (reference sequence). CDR3 coding DNA: TGTGCCGGCAGCCAAGTAGCGGCCCAGCGGATCGAGCAGTACTTC. Translation: CAGSQVAAQRIEQYF.

The chain couples TRBV28 to TRBJ2-7, with TRBD1 matching 9 bases. The CDR3 totals 14 residues. The J segment lost 4 bases and the V segment lost 5 bases, leaving 6 bases of the junction unmatched. Germline CDR1 and CDR2: MDHEN and SYDVKM. For the CDR3, the DNA is TGTGCCAGCAGTGAGGGGACAGGGTTTTACGAGCAGTACTTC. It encodes CASSEGTGFYEQYF.

This clonotype has just a few counts. The chain recombines TRBV6-1 with TRBJ2-1, with D possibly being TRBD1 (6 bases). Deletions cut 4 bases from V and 4 bases from J, with 17 bases between. The CDR3 loop spans 16 amino acids. The germline gives CDR1 MNHNS, CDR2 SASEGT. Here the CDR3 reads CASSAGRTVDYNEQFF. In DNA, the CDR3 is TGTGCCAGCAGTGCGGGGCGGACAGTGGATTACAATGAGCAGTTCTTC.

This clonotype was counted ten times or more. The J gene is TRBJ2-2, the V gene TRBV3-1; D call uncertain. Trimming cost V 5 bases and J 6 bases, with 7 bases left between them. Germline V gives CDR1 LGHDT, CDR2 YNNKEL (reference sequence). This CDR3 is 12 amino acids long. CDR3 in DNA: TGTGCCAGCAGCTTTGGATCCGGGGAGCTGTTTTTT. This sequence encodes CASSFGSGELFF.

This clonotype was observed at least ten times. This chain's CDR3 is CASRINDGGGNGYTF. Written as DNA, the CDR3 is TGCGCCAGCAGGATAAACGATGGCGGCGGTAATGGCTACACCTTC. V is TRBV4-1 and J is TRBJ1-2, with D unresolved. From germline, CDR1 is MGHRA and CDR2 YSYEKL. V was trimmed by 6 bases and J by 6 bases, leaving 20 bases between them. The CDR3 is made up of 15 amino acids.

The chain couples TRBV7-2 to TRBJ2-1, with 10 bases matching TRBD2. The CDR3 spans 14 residues. The trim removed 3 bases at V and 7 bases at J, leaving 3 bases unmatched. Germline-derived CDR1 and CDR2 are SGHTA and FQGNSA. The CDR3 reads CASSFPSGGNEQFF. CDR3 in DNA: TGTGCCAGCAGCTTCCCTAGCGGGGGTAATGAGCAGTTCTTC.

This clonotype occurred many times. CDR3 region: CSAGKPRAPYEQYF. DNA for the CDR3: TGCAGTGCTGGGAAGCCGAGAGCTCCCTACGAGCAGTACTTC. The V call is TRBV20-1, the J call TRBJ2-7, with D uncertain. Germline V gene lookup returns CDR1 DFQATT and CDR2 SNEGSKA (reference sequence). This CDR3 is 14 amino acids long. The V and J ends lost 5 bases and 2 bases respectively, with 16 bases between them.

This clonotype was detected ten times or more. This rearrangement joins TRBV28 to TRBJ2-7, with D possibly TRBD1 on 6 matching bases. Looked up from germline, CDR1 is MDHEN and CDR2 is SYDVKM. This CDR3 has 13 amino acids. V lost 6 bases to trimming and J lost 1 base, with 10 bases between them. CDR3 amino acids: CASSPGQSYEQYF. The CDR3 bases are TGTGCCAGCAGCCCCGGACAGTCCTACGAGCAGTACTTC.

This clonotype showed up just a few times. The V and J genes are TRBV15 and TRBJ1-5; TRBD1 might be the D (5 bases). The germline V gene encodes CDR1 LNHNV and CDR2 YYDKDF (reference sequence). CDR3 length: 14 amino acids. The V gene lost 0 bases and the J gene lost 10 bases, with 13 bases spanning the gap. The CDR3 reads CATSRDIQGGPQHF. The CDR3 DNA reads TGTGCCACCAGCAGAGATATTCAGGGAGGCCCCCAGCATTTT.

The V call is TRBV4-1, the J call TRBJ2-1, with D tentatively TRBD2 (6 bases). The CDR3 runs to 14 residues. The germline V and J ends were trimmed by 3 bases and 6 bases, with 12 bases remaining between them. The V gene's germline CDR1 is MGHRA and CDR2 YSYEKL. The CDR3 loop reads CASSHLEGGNEQFF. CDR3 coding DNA: TGCGCCAGCAGCCATTTGGAGGGAGGCAATGAGCAGTTCTTC.

There are many counts of this clonotype. This chain joins TRBV28 and TRBJ2-7; 12 bases are shared with TRBD2. The J segment lost 2 bases and the V segment lost 2 bases, leaving 7 bases of the junction unmatched. The germline CDR1 and CDR2 sequences are MDHEN and SYDVKM. CDR3 length equals 17 residues. The DNA of the CDR3 is TGTGCCAGCAGTTTAGGGCTAGCGGGAGGGTCGCCCTACGAGCAGTACTTC. Its translation: CASSLGLAGGSPYEQYF.

The chain recombines TRBV10-3 with TRBJ2-2; a possible D gene is TRBD1 (5 bases). Deletions cut 4 bases from V and 4 bases from J, with 10 bases between. Germline V CDR1 and CDR2: ENHRY, SYGVKD. There are 14 residues in the CDR3. CDR3 sequence reads: CAISAVGVTGELFF. The CDR3, as DNA: TGTGCCATCAGTGCAGTAGGGGTCACCGGGGAGCTGTTTTTT.

This clonotype was recorded many times. The chain recombines TRBV5-1 with TRBJ2-4; D may be TRBD2 (5 bases). This CDR3 is 17 amino acids long. The V gene lost 4 bases and the J gene lost 0 bases, with 17 bases spanning the gap. The germline CDR1 and CDR2 sequences are SGHRS and YFSETQ. This chain's CDR3 is CASSPRETVLAKNIQYF. CDR3 nucleotides: TGCGCCAGCAGCCCAAGGGAGACGGTGCTAGCCAAAAACATTCAGTACTTC.